The next 20 T cell receptor beta chains were all read from a single sample in a study of identical twins. MiXCR was run by TCRdb on the 5' RACE reads, yielding one entry per CDR3 protein. This sample has about 890,000 distinct CDR3 sequences, with around 12% found just once. The sample also formed part of further work on yellow fever vaccine responses in identical twins.

Sample: PBMCs. These receptors were obtained from a woman aged 18-29 years in good health.

J is TRBJ1-1 and V is TRBV3-1; TRBD1 aligns across 8 bases. This CDR3 comprises 13 residues. Trimming cost V 6 bases and J 4 bases; bases outside gene matches: 4. The germline V gene encodes CDR1 LGHDT and CDR2 YNNKEL (reference sequence). The CDR3 nucleotides read TGTGCCAGCAGGCAGACAGGGGCCACTGAAGCTTTCTTT. It is translated as CASRQTGATEAFF. The full variable domain, completed using reference TRBV3-1 and TRBJ1-1, is DTAVSQTPKYLVTQMGNDKSIKCEQNLGHDTMYWYKQDSKKFLKIMFSYNNKELIINETVPNRFSPKSPDKAHLNLHINSLELGDSAVYFCASRQTGATEAFFGQGTRLTVV.

This clonotype was detected only a few times. The gene calls are TRBV24-1 and TRBJ1-2; 11 nucleotides line up with TRBD1. This CDR3 is built from 17 residues. Per the germline V gene, CDR1 is KGHDR and CDR2 is SFDVKD. The ends lost 4 bases at V and 4 bases at J; junction bases unmatched: 10. The CDR3 DNA reads as TGTGCCACCAGTGACCACACCGAGGACAGGGGGCTCTATGGCTACACCTTC. The encoded protein is CATSDHTEDRGLYGYTF.

This clonotype was counted a few times. The rearrangement joins TRBV6-5 to TRBJ1-2; D is undetermined. V gave up 0 bases and J gave up 6 bases, with 14 bases separating them. The germline CDR1 and CDR2 sequences are MNHEY and SVGAGI. The CDR3 is 15 residues long. The CDR3 here is CASSYSTEIMDGYTF. CDR3 DNA sequence: TGTGCCAGCAGTTACTCGACGGAGATTATGGATGGCTACACCTTC.

This clonotype appeared a few times. The chain is built from TRBV4-1 and TRBJ2-1, with D possibly being TRBD2 (6 bases). The CDR3 covers 11 residues. In germline, CDR1 is MGHRA, CDR2 YSYEKL. The V end lost 7 bases, the J end lost 6 bases, and 7 bases lay between the germline ends. CDR3 residues: CASMGGNEQFF. The CDR3, as DNA: TGCGCCAGCATGGGAGGCAATGAGCAGTTCTTC.

V usage is TRBV6-1 and J usage is TRBJ2-1, with 8 bases lining up with TRBD1. Germline V CDR1 and CDR2: MNHNS, SASEGT. There are 14 residues in the CDR3. Unmatched junction bases numbered 8, after V lost 9 bases and J lost 4 bases. CDR3 nucleotide sequence: TGTGCCAGTGGGAAGACAGGGGTTTACAATGAGCAGTTCTTC. It specifies CASGKTGVYNEQFF.

This clonotype was seen a handful of times. This chain joins TRBV27 and TRBJ2-7; no reliable D call. V gave up 1 base and J gave up 2 bases, with 12 bases separating them. Germline V gene sequence: CDR1 MNHEY, CDR2 SMNVEV (reference sequence). The CDR3 spans 15 residues. The DNA of the CDR3 is TGTGCCAGCAGTTTATATTTGGGTAGCCCCTACGAGCAGTACGTC. Translation gives CASSLYLGSPYEQYV.

The J gene is TRBJ1-1, the V gene TRBV5-1; perhaps TRBD1 as D (5 bases). This CDR3 contains 14 residues. The ends were cut back, 0 bases at V and 3 bases at J, with 9 bases in the middle. Germline loops: CDR1 SGHRS, CDR2 YFSETQ. Here the CDR3 DNA reads TGCGCCAGCAGCTTGGAAGGACATTACACTGAAGCTTTCTTT. It codes for CASSLEGHYTEAFF.

This clonotype was counted at least ten times. The CDR3 region has the DNA TGTGCCATCAGTGAAAGTCAGCCCAATCAGCCCCAGCATTTT. Translated, it gives CAISESQPNQPQHF. The rearrangement uses TRBV10-3 and TRBJ1-5; D unresolved. Germline CDR1 is ENHRY and CDR2 is SYGVKD. V was trimmed by 3 bases and J by 3 bases, leaving 9 bases between them. The CDR3 totals 14 residues.

The rearrangement links TRBV29-1 to TRBJ2-3, with D hard to call. Trimming removed 4 bases at V and 0 bases at J, with 11 bases between. The CDR3 is made up of 14 amino acids. CDR1 and CDR2 from the germline V gene are SQVTM and ANQGSEA. The CDR3 sequence: CSVAGVSSTDTQYF. CDR3 nucleotide sequence: TGCAGCGTTGCGGGCGTCTCTAGCACAGATACGCAGTATTTT.

This clonotype showed up many times. This chain links TRBV29-1 with TRBJ2-1, with D uncertain. In germline, CDR1 is SQVTM, CDR2 ANQGSEA. V was shortened by 4 bases and J by 2 bases, with 9 bases between the two germline ends. The CDR3 spans 13 residues. The CDR3 region has the DNA TGCAGCGTTGCAGCCACCACCTACAATGAGCAGTTCTTC. Translated, it gives CSVAATTYNEQFF.

In its sample, this clonotype was seen a few times. The chain carries TRBV7-6 and TRBJ2-3, with a possible D match to TRBD2 (6 bases). The germline gives CDR1 SGHVS, CDR2 FNYEAQ. The CDR3 has 17 amino acids. Trimming stripped 1 base from V and 0 bases from J, with 14 bases between. The CDR3, as DNA: TGTGCCAGCAGCTTAGTGGCGGGAACACATAGCACAGATACGCAGTATTTT. Translating it yields CASSLVAGTHSTDTQYF.

This clonotype appeared many times. The V gene is TRBV12-3 or TRBV12-4, the J gene TRBJ2-7, with TRBD1 matching 8 bases. V gave up 6 bases and J gave up 4 bases; unmatched junction bases: 2. The CDR3 loop spans 12 amino acids. CDR3 loop: CASRDRVYEQYF. DNA for the CDR3: TGTGCCAGCAGGGACAGGGTGTACGAGCAGTACTTC.

The chain employs TRBV3-1 and TRBJ2-3; TRBD1 matches at 8 bases. Germline V CDR1 and CDR2: LGHDT, YNNKEL (reference sequence). The V segment lost 3 bases and the J segment 4 bases; nucleotides outside the gene matches: 6. This CDR3 has 15 amino acids. The CDR3: CASSQPDRESDTQYF. In nucleotides, the CDR3 is TGTGCCAGCAGCCAGCCGGACAGGGAATCAGATACGCAGTATTTT.

This clonotype appeared many times. This chain links TRBV15 with TRBJ2-1, with TRBD1 matching 8 bases. Looked up from germline, CDR1 is LNHNV and CDR2 is YYDKDF (reference sequence). The V segment lost 4 bases and the J segment 2 bases; nucleotides outside the gene matches: 7. The CDR3 length is 16 residues. Here the CDR3 reads CATSKSSGQAYNEQFF. Written as DNA, the CDR3 is TGTGCCACCAGCAAATCCTCGGGACAGGCCTACAATGAGCAGTTCTTC.

This clonotype showed up many times. The gene calls are TRBV5-5 and TRBJ2-1; 8 nucleotides agree with TRBD2. CDR3 length equals 15 residues. Looked up from germline, CDR1 is SGHKS and CDR2 is YYEKEE (reference sequence). The V segment lost 0 bases and the J segment 2 bases; nucleotides outside the gene matches: 1. Written as DNA, the CDR3 is TGTGCCAGCAGCTTGGTACTAGCGGCCTACAATGAGCAGTTCTTC. Encoded protein: CASSLVLAAYNEQFF.

The chain employs TRBV28 and TRBJ1-5; D is unclear. The CDR3 runs to 13 residues. Germline V gene data show CDR1 as MDHEN and CDR2 as SYDVKM. V lost 6 bases to trimming and J lost 7 bases, with 13 bases between them. DNA for the CDR3: TGTGCCAGCAGCCTAGGGTTAAGACAGCCCCAGCATTTT. It specifies CASSLGLRQPQHF.

This chain connects TRBV6-1 to TRBJ2-3, with D perhaps given as TRBD1 or TRBD2 (5 bases each). The CDR3 has 14 residues. Trimming left V 2 bases short and J 8 bases short, with 14 bases between. The germline gives CDR1 MNHNS, CDR2 SASEGT. This CDR3 reads CASSESRGVTTQYF. DNA of the CDR3: TGTGCCAGCAGTGAATCTAGAGGGGTGACTACGCAGTATTTT.

This clonotype was seen more than once but under ten times. The chain carries TRBV6-1 and TRBJ2-1; weak D call: TRBD1 (6 bases). The CDR3 is 15 residues long. Per germline, CDR1 MNHNS and CDR2 SASEGT. Trimming took 6 bases from V and 3 from J, leaving 15 bases between them. CDR3 sequence (DNA): TGTGCCAGCAGCGAACAGGGACAAGTCTACAATGAGCAGTTCTTC. Amino acids: CASSEQGQVYNEQFF.

This clonotype was counted only a few times. Sequence at one end of the junction differs from germline and may be a read error. The V and J genes are TRBV7-9 and TRBJ2-3; tentatively, D is TRBD1 or TRBD2 (5 bases each). CDR3 length equals 13 residues. Per germline, CDR1 SEHNR and CDR2 FQNEAQ (reference sequence). The CDR3 loop is CASRGVHTDTQYF. CDR3 DNA sequence: TGTGCCAGCAGGGGGGTTCACACAGACACGCAGTATTTT.

Only a few counts were recorded for this clonotype. The chain couples TRBV20-1 to TRBJ2-3; 10 bases match TRBD2. The CDR3 consists of 16 residues. Per germline, CDR1 DFQATT and CDR2 SNEGSKA (reference sequence). The ends lost 3 bases at V and 0 bases at J; junction bases unmatched: 6. CDR3 in DNA: TGCAGTGCTAGGAAAAGCGGGGGGGGTAGCACAGATACGCAGTATTTT. Amino acids: CSARKSGGGSTDTQYF.